These 11 T cell receptor beta chains share one sample of origin, sequenced in a study of blood T cell repertoires in COVID-19. Sequenced by immunoSEQ multiplex PCR; TCRdb stores in-frame clones only, minus some. The sample has some 200,000 clones, under 90% seen once; the top ten hold over 6.5%. The sequencing sample was made of peripheral blood. The receptors derive from a woman aged 80 or older with COVID-19, enrolled during active disease.

The genes are TRBV6-1 and TRBJ2-5; D remains ambiguous. Germline V gene sequence: CDR1 MNHNS, CDR2 SASEGT. The CDR3 length is 12 residues. The V gene lost 3 bases and the J gene lost 5 bases, with 7 bases spanning the gap. DNA for the CDR3: TGTGCCAGCAGTGACCCCGTGGAGACCCAGTACTTC. This gives the protein CASSDPVETQYF.

Note on this clone: This specimen includes other DNA sequences encoding the same CDR3. This chain uses TRBV3-1 (or the pseudogene TRBV3-2) with TRBJ1-3; unclear D gene. V gave up 1 base and J gave up 6 bases, with 4 bases separating them. Germline V lookup: CDR1 LGHDT, CDR2 YNNKEL (reference sequence). CDR3 size: 12 residues. The CDR3 nucleotides read TGTGCCAGCAGCCAAGTCCAAAACACCATATATTTT. It encodes CASSQVQNTIYF.

The V call is TRBV25-1, the J call TRBJ2-5; the D is unclear. This CDR3 is built from 15 residues. V was clipped by 3 bases and J by 2 bases, with 13 bases between them. CDR1 and CDR2 from the germline V gene are MGHDK and SYGVNS. CDR3 sequence: CASSDSQVVQETQYF. In DNA, the CDR3 is TGTGCCAGCAGTGACTCCCAGGTTGTACAAGAGACCCAGTACTTC.

The rearrangement joins TRBV5-4 to TRBJ2-1, with 11 bases matching TRBD2. The V gene end was trimmed by 3 bases and the J gene end by 7 bases; junction bases not matched to a gene: 9. This CDR3 has 16 amino acids. The germline V gene encodes CDR1 SGHNT and CDR2 YYREEE (reference sequence). The CDR3 coding sequence is TGTGCCAGCAGCTCCTATTTGACTAGCGGGGAAAATGAGCAGTTCTTC. It encodes CASSSYLTSGENEQFF.

The chain employs TRBV25-1 and TRBJ1-6; 9 positions match TRBD1. V dropped 6 bases and J dropped 0; count of bases not matched to a gene: 6. The CDR3 consists of 17 residues. In germline, CDR1 is MGHDK, CDR2 SYGVNS. The CDR3 is CASRGTGPSSYNSPLHF. The CDR3 bases are TGTGCCAGCAGAGGGACAGGGCCTAGCTCCTATAATTCACCCCTCCACTTT.

This chain links TRBV5-4 with TRBJ1-2, with a tentative D call TRBD1 (5 bases). The CDR3 is made up of 15 amino acids. Trimming took 4 bases from V and 8 from J, leaving 21 bases between them. Per the germline V gene, CDR1 is SGHNT and CDR2 is YYREEE (reference sequence). The CDR3 loop is CASSATAQGWRGYTF. The CDR3 bases are TGTGCCAGCAGCGCGACAGCTCAGGGATGGAGAGGCTACACCTTC. The whole variable domain, remainder taken from reference TRBV5-4 and TRBJ1-2, is ETGVTQSPTHLIKTRGQQVTLRCSSQSGHNTVSWYQQALGQGPQFIFQYYREEENGRGNFPPRFSGLQFPNYSSELNVNALELDDSALYLCASSATAQGWRGYTFGSGTRLTVV.

The chain is built from TRBV25-1 and TRBJ1-2; weak D call: TRBD1 (5 bases). Germline-derived CDR1 and CDR2 are MGHDK and SYGVNS. The CDR3 has 16 amino acids. Trimming took 1 base from V and 0 from J, leaving 12 bases between them. CDR3 loop: CASSELTVNSNYGYTF. Here the CDR3 DNA reads TGTGCCAGCAGTGAATTGACAGTTAATTCTAACTATGGCTACACCTTC.

This chain joins TRBV9 and TRBJ2-2; tentatively, D is TRBD2 (6 bases). The CDR3 runs to 14 residues. Germline-derived CDR1 and CDR2 are SGDLS and YYNGEE. Deletions cut 5 bases from V and 5 bases from J, with 13 bases between. The CDR3 loop reads CASRRTGETGELFF. DNA for the CDR3: TGTGCCAGCAGGAGGACGGGGGAAACCGGGGAGCTGTTTTTT. The complete variable domain, with remaining parts taken from reference TRBV9 and TRBJ2-2, reads DSGVTQTPKHLITATGQRVTLRCSPRSGDLSVYWYQQSLDQGLQFLIQYYNGEERAKGNILERFSAQQFPDLHSELNLSSLELGDSALYFCASRRTGETGELFFGEGSRLTVL.

The CDR3 DNA sequence: TGTGCCAGCAGTTTGGGGGGACGAGGAGATACGCAGTATTTT. Translation gives CASSLGGRGDTQYF. The chain employs TRBV28 and TRBJ2-3, with D perhaps matching TRBD2 (6 bases). The CDR3 loop spans 14 amino acids. V lost 3 bases and J 5 bases, leaving 12 bases between the germline ends. Germline CDR1 MDHEN, CDR2 SYDVKM.

This chain joins TRBV29-1 and TRBJ2-1; 7 bases map to TRBD1. The CDR3 is made up of 15 amino acids. The J segment lost 1 base and the V segment lost 2 bases, leaving 5 bases of the junction unmatched. Germline assignment: CDR1 SQVTM and CDR2 ANQGSEA. CDR3 nucleotide sequence: TGCAGCGTTGAATCTTTGGACAGGTCCTACAATGAGCAGTTCTTC. Translation gives CSVESLDRSYNEQFF.

This chain uses TRBV5-5 with TRBJ2-3; tentatively, D is TRBD1 (5 bases). Trimming removed 4 bases from V and 1 base from J, with 16 bases in between. The germline gives CDR1 SGHKS, CDR2 YYEKEE (reference sequence). The CDR3 is 16 residues long. Written as DNA, the CDR3 is TGTGCCAGCAGCGAGGATCCCAGGGCAGGCACAGATACGCAGTATTTT. Translated, it gives CASSEDPRAGTDTQYF.